Shown below are 13 T cell receptor beta chains from a single sample sequenced in a study of blood T cell repertoires in COVID-19. Measured with immunoSEQ multiplex PCR; TCRdb has only the in-frame clones, and not every one. The sample consists of some 200,000 clones, roughly nine tenths of them appearing once. Sequenced sample: PBMCs or T cells enriched from blood (not recorded which). The receptors originated from a woman aged 18-29 years in a cohort exposed to, infected with or recovered from COVID-19 (not recorded which).

As for this clone: Its ends do not fully match the called genes, so a read error is possible. The rearrangement uses TRBV3-1 (or the pseudogene TRBV3-2) and TRBJ2-1; 7 bases are shared with TRBD2. This CDR3 contains 14 residues. Germline-derived CDR1 and CDR2 are LGHDT and YNNKEL (reference sequence). CDR3 sequence (DNA): TGTGCCAGCAGCCAAGATCTTGCGCGGGAGAGGGGTGTCTTC. Translation gives CASSQDLARERGVF.

The chain recombines TRBV20-1 with TRBJ2-1; 9 bases map to TRBD2. Germline V CDR1 and CDR2: DFQATT, SNEGSKA (reference sequence). The CDR3 length is 14 residues. The junction had 4 bases not matched to a gene; V was cut back by 3 bases and J by 4 bases. CDR3 sequence (DNA): TGCAGTGCTAGTGTTAGCGGGGGTTACAATGAGCAGTTCTTC. This codes for CSASVSGGYNEQFF.

CDR3 sequence: CASRRDRRSGNTIYF. The CDR3 region has the DNA TGTGCCAGCCGCCGGGACAGACGCTCTGGAAACACCATATATTTT. This sequence joins TRBV2 and TRBJ1-3; 7 bases are a match to TRBD1. The V gene end was trimmed by 8 bases and the J gene end by 0 bases; junction bases not matched to a gene: 7. CDR3 length: 15 amino acids. Germline CDR1 SNHLY, CDR2 FYNNEI.

This clone appeared a few times. This chain connects TRBV7-3 to TRBJ2-3; D is undetermined. The length of the CDR3 is 14 residues. Germline V gene lookup returns CDR1 SGHTA and CDR2 FQGTGA. V was shortened by 2 bases and J by 6 bases, with 12 bases between the two germline ends. This CDR3 reads CASSLVGNSDTQYF. In nucleotides, the CDR3 is TGTGCCAGCAGCTTAGTGGGCAACTCGGATACGCAGTATTTT.

There are a few counts of this clone. V and J are TRBV5-6 and TRBJ2-2; 9 bases are a match to TRBD1. V gave up 3 bases and J gave up 5 bases; unmatched junction bases: 5. The CDR3 is 15 amino acids. Per the germline V gene, CDR1 is SGHDT and CDR2 is YYEEEE. The CDR3 sequence: CASSYRDRVTGELFF. CDR3 bases: TGTGCCAGCAGCTACCGGGACAGGGTGACCGGGGAGCTGTTTTTT.

The chain combines TRBV3-1 (or the pseudogene TRBV3-2) with TRBJ1-6; D may be TRBD1 (5 bases). Deletions cut 1 base from V and 10 bases from J, with 11 bases between. Germline V lookup: CDR1 LGHDT, CDR2 YNNKEL (reference sequence). This CDR3 region has 14 residues. The CDR3 DNA follows: TGTGCCAGCAGCCAAGCATATCAGGGATCACCCCTCCACTTT. Translated: CASSQAYQGSPLHF.

The rearrangement links TRBV13 to TRBJ2-3; TRBD2 agrees at 8 bases. Per germline, CDR1 PRHDT and CDR2 FYEKMQ (reference sequence). This CDR3 spans 15 amino acids. J gave up 0 bases and V 5 bases, and 4 bases lay outside the gene matches. The CDR3 DNA is TGTGCCAGCAGCCCTAGCGGGCCTAGCACAGATACGCAGTATTTT. Its protein product is CASSPSGPSTDTQYF. The full variable domain, completed using reference TRBV13 and TRBJ2-3, is AAGVIQSPRHLIKEKRETATLKCYPIPRHDTVYWYQQGPGQDPQFLISFYEKMQSDKGSIPDRFSAQQFSDYHSELNMSSLELGDSALYFCASSPSGPSTDTQYFGPGTRLTVL.

V is TRBV24-1 and J is TRBJ2-7, with unresolved D. V lost 4 bases, J lost 4 bases, and 13 bases lay in between. CDR3 length equals 14 residues. Germline CDR1 KGHDR, CDR2 SFDVKD. The CDR3 nucleotides read TGTGCCACCAGTGACCCACTACACGAATACGAGCAGTACTTC. Its translation is CATSDPLHEYEQYF.

The V and J genes are TRBV3-1 (or the pseudogene TRBV3-2) and TRBJ1-2; D is possibly TRBD1 (5 bases). Trimming pared 0 bases from V and 4 bases from J, leaving 9 bases between. CDR1 LGHDT and CDR2 YNNKEL come from the germline V gene (reference sequence). This CDR3 spans 14 amino acids. The CDR3 here is CASSQEQVSYGYTF. DNA for the CDR3: TGTGCCAGCAGCCAAGAACAGGTTTCCTATGGCTACACCTTC.

This rearrangement joins TRBV29-1 to TRBJ1-2; D not resolved. Germline V gene sequence: CDR1 SQVTM, CDR2 ANQGSEA. The V end was cut by 0 bases, the J end by 2 bases, with 7 bases between. This CDR3 is 13 amino acids long. CDR3 loop: CSVEDMQNYGYTF. The DNA of the CDR3 is TGCAGCGTTGAAGATATGCAGAACTATGGCTACACCTTC.

The V call is TRBV24-1, the J call TRBJ1-1; 8 bases fit TRBD1. The V and J ends lost 6 bases and 4 bases, in that order; junction bases with no gene match: 3. The V gene's germline CDR1 is KGHDR and CDR2 SFDVKD. The CDR3 contains 13 residues. The CDR3 spells CATSTGGGTEAFF. The CDR3 DNA reads TGTGCCACCAGTACAGGGGGGGGCACTGAAGCTTTCTTT.

The V gene is TRBV2, the J gene TRBJ1-4; D is unclear. With 8 bases removed from V and 7 bases from J, the gap between germline ends came to 20 bases. This CDR3 is 15 amino acids long. Germline V gene data show CDR1 as SNHLY and CDR2 as FYNNEI. CDR3: CASGLATPGSEKLFF. In nucleotides, the CDR3 is TGTGCCAGCGGATTAGCGACCCCGGGGAGTGAAAAACTGTTTTTT.

The V call is TRBV5-8, the J call TRBJ1-4; TRBD1 aligns across 11 bases. Germline CDR1 SGHTS, CDR2 YDEGEE. The CDR3 has 16 amino acids. The junction had 6 bases not matched to a gene; V was cut back by 4 bases and J by 4 bases. CDR3 residues: CASSRGQGERNEKLFF. The CDR3 region has the DNA TGTGCCAGCAGCCGGGGACAGGGGGAGCGTAATGAAAAACTGTTTTTT.